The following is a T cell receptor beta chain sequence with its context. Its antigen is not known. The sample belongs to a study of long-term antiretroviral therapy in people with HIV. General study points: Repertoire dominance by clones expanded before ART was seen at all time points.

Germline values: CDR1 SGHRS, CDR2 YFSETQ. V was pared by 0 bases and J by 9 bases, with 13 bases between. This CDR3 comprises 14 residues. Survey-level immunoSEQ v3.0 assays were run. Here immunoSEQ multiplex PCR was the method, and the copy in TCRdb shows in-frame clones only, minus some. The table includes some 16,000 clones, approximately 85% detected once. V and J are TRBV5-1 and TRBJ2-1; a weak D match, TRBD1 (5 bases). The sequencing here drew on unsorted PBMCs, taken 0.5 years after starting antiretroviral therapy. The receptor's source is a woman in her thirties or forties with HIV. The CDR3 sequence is CASSLGQGVGEQFF. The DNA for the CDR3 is TGCGCCAGCAGCTTGGGACAAGGGGTGGGTGAGCAGTTCTTC. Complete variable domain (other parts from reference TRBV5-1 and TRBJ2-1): KAGVTQTPRYLIKTRGQQVTLSCSPISGHRSVSWYQQTPGQGLQFLFEYFSETQRNKGNFPGRFSGRQFSNSRSEMNVSTLELGDSALYLCASSLGQGVGEQFFGPGTRLTVL.